These T cell receptor beta chains were read from a single sample in a study of blood T cell repertoires in COVID-19. Here immunoSEQ multiplex PCR was the method, and the copy in TCRdb shows in-frame clones only, minus some. The top ten hold 15% to 20% of the sample, which has roughly 65,000 clones, around three quarters seen once. The specimen was peripheral blood. The receptors stem from a man aged 55 to 70 with acute or convalescent COVID-19. Each CDR3 is given with its conserved first and last residue. Each record gives: J gene, V gene, D gene, clone size, CDR3 protein, CDR3 DNA. A D gene is named only where the DNA matches it firmly. Clone size, where shown, is once, few, many, or a class for clones that have expanded.

J gene: TRBJ1-3; V gene: TRBV2; D gene: .; clone size: .; CDR3 protein: CASSVGEGSGNTIYF; CDR3 DNA: TGTGCCAGCAGTGTCGGGGAGGGCTCTGGAAACACCATATATTTT
J gene: TRBJ1-1; V gene: TRBV6-5; D gene: .; clone size: .; CDR3 protein: CASSLGGGSFTEAFF; CDR3 DNA: TGTGCCAGCAGTCTAGGGGGGGGGTCTTTCACTGAAGCTTTCTTT
J gene: TRBJ2-7; V gene: TRBV18; D gene: .; clone size: .; CDR3 protein: CASSPAGSYEQYF; CDR3 DNA: TGTGCCAGCTCACCGGCGGGATCCTACGAGCAGTACTTC
J gene: TRBJ1-6; V gene: TRBV5-4; D gene: TRBD1; clone size: .; CDR3 protein: CASSQGQFSYNSPLHF; CDR3 DNA: TGTGCCAGCAGCCAGGGACAGTTCTCCTATAATTCACCCCTCCACTTT
J gene: TRBJ1-1; V gene: TRBV19; D gene: .; clone size: .; CDR3 protein: CASSIGRGVGAFF; CDR3 DNA: TGTGCCAGTAGTATAGGTCGCGGGGTGGGAGCTTTCTTT
J gene: TRBJ2-6; V gene: TRBV7-2; D gene: .; clone size: once; CDR3 protein: CASSPSVGERAGANVLTF; CDR3 DNA: TGTGCCAGCAGCCCATCAGTAGGGGAGCGGGCTGGGGCCAACGTCCTGACTTTC
J gene: TRBJ2-7; V gene: TRBV5-4; D gene: TRBD2; clone size: once; CDR3 protein: CASSLWRGSSYEQYF; CDR3 DNA: TGTGCCAGCAGCTTGTGGCGGGGGAGCTCCTACGAGCAGTACTTC
J gene: TRBJ2-7; V gene: TRBV7-2; D gene: .; clone size: few; CDR3 protein: CASSLSFSSYEQYF; CDR3 DNA: TGTGCCAGCAGCTTATCCTTTAGCTCCTACGAGCAGTACTTC
J gene: TRBJ2-7; V gene: TRBV6-5; D gene: .; clone size: few; CDR3 protein: CASSNGVTYEQYF; CDR3 DNA: TGTGCCAGCAGTAACGGGGTAACCTACGAGCAGTACTTC
J gene: TRBJ2-3; V gene: TRBV10-1; D gene: TRBD2; clone size: .; CDR3 protein: CASSESSGGGADTQYF; CDR3 DNA: TGCGCCAGCAGTGAGTCTAGCGGGGGGGGCGCAGATACGCAGTATTTT
J gene: TRBJ2-4; V gene: TRBV5-1; D gene: TRBD1; clone size: .; CDR3 protein: CASSLETGVQNIQYF; CDR3 DNA: TGCGCCAGCAGCTTGGAAACAGGGGTCCAAAACATTCAGTACTTC
J gene: TRBJ2-2; V gene: TRBV28; D gene: TRBD2; clone size: .; CDR3 protein: CASSLVGLAGFTGELFF; CDR3 DNA: TGTGCCAGCAGTTTAGTCGGTCTAGCGGGGTTCACCGGGGAGCTGTTTTTT
J gene: TRBJ2-5; V gene: TRBV5-4; D gene: .; clone size: .; CDR3 protein: CASSPDSYQGTQYF; CDR3 DNA: TGTGCCAGCAGCCCGGACAGCTATCAGGGGACCCAGTACTTC
J gene: TRBJ1-6; V gene: TRBV4-1; D gene: .; clone size: few; CDR3 protein: CASSQDWGGDSPLHF; CDR3 DNA: TGCGCCAGCAGCCAAGATTGGGGGGGGGACTCACCCCTCCACTTT
J gene: TRBJ1-3; V gene: TRBV3-1/TRBV3-2; D gene: TRBD1; clone size: .; CDR3 protein: CASSQTRTGVSGNTIYF; CDR3 DNA: TGTGCCAGCAGCCAGACACGGACAGGCGTCTCTGGAAACACCATATATTTT
J gene: TRBJ1-2; V gene: TRBV9; D gene: .; clone size: .; CDR3 protein: CASSVGSRIDNGYTF; CDR3 DNA: TGTGCCAGCAGCGTAGGGTCCAGAATCGATAATGGCTACACCTTC
J gene: TRBJ2-5; V gene: TRBV6-5; D gene: TRBD2; clone size: .; CDR3 protein: CASSRTSDLETQYF; CDR3 DNA: TGTGCCAGCAGTCGGACTAGCGATTTGGAGACCCAGTACTTC
J gene: TRBJ1-1; V gene: TRBV19; D gene: TRBD1; clone size: .; CDR3 protein: CASSGTGRVTEAFF; CDR3 DNA: TGTGCCAGTAGTGGGACAGGGCGGGTCACTGAAGCTTTCTTT
J gene: TRBJ2-5; V gene: TRBV29-1; D gene: TRBD2; clone size: .; CDR3 protein: CSGREGQETQYF; CDR3 DNA: TGCAGCGGGCGGGAGGGGCAAGAGACCCAGTACTTC
J gene: TRBJ2-7; V gene: TRBV9; D gene: TRBD1; clone size: medium-sized; CDR3 protein: CASSAGQGSSYEQYF; CDR3 DNA: TGTGCCAGCAGCGCAGGACAGGGAAGCTCCTACGAGCAGTACTTC
J gene: TRBJ1-4; V gene: TRBV5-8; D gene: TRBD1; clone size: .; CDR3 protein: CASSSTGVTTNEKLFF; CDR3 DNA: TGTGCCAGCAGCTCGACAGGGGTTACAACTAATGAAAAACTGTTTTTT
J gene: TRBJ2-1; V gene: TRBV7-2; D gene: .; clone size: .; CDR3 protein: CASSLILASHYNEQFF; CDR3 DNA: TGTGCCAGCAGCTTAATCTTGGCAAGTCACTACAATGAGCAGTTCTTC
J gene: TRBJ2-2; V gene: TRBV24-1; D gene: TRBD2; clone size: .; CDR3 protein: CATSDLRAGGQTGELFF; CDR3 DNA: TGTGCCACCAGTGATTTACGGGCGGGGGGGCAAACCGGGGAGCTGTTTTTT
J gene: TRBJ2-7; V gene: TRBV11-2; D gene: TRBD1; clone size: .; CDR3 protein: CASSFNRDRGLEQYF; CDR3 DNA: TGTGCCAGCAGCTTTAACCGGGACAGGGGGCTCGAGCAGTACTTC
J gene: TRBJ2-4; V gene: TRBV2; D gene: .; clone size: .; CDR3 protein: CASSLDDMAGTKNIQYF; CDR3 DNA: TGTGCCAGCAGTCTCGACGACATGGCGGGGACCAAAAACATTCAGTACTTC
J gene: TRBJ2-7; V gene: TRBV19; D gene: TRBD2; clone size: .; CDR3 protein: CASSGGGRLAGESYEQYF; CDR3 DNA: TGTGCCAGTTCCGGAGGGGGGCGACTAGCGGGGGAGTCCTACGAGCAGTACTTC
J gene: TRBJ1-6; V gene: TRBV11-2; D gene: TRBD1; clone size: .; CDR3 protein: CASSPTSGQGYSPLHF; CDR3 DNA: TGTGCCAGCAGCCCGACGTCCGGACAGGGATACTCACCCCTCCACTTT
J gene: TRBJ1-1; V gene: TRBV10-1; D gene: .; clone size: .; CDR3 protein: CAYPPGRVIEEAFF; CDR3 DNA: TGCGCCTACCCCCCCGGGAGGGTAATAGAGGAAGCTTTCTTT
J gene: TRBJ1-2; V gene: TRBV6-5; D gene: .; clone size: medium-sized; CDR3 protein: CASSYKNNGYTF; CDR3 DNA: TGTGCCAGCAGTTACAAAAACAATGGCTACACCTTC
J gene: TRBJ2-2; V gene: TRBV6-5; D gene: .; clone size: .; CDR3 protein: CASSPGTRTGELFF; CDR3 DNA: TGTGCCAGCAGCCCCGGGACTCGCACCGGGGAGCTGTTTTTT
J gene: TRBJ1-6; V gene: TRBV7-2; D gene: .; clone size: .; CDR3 protein: CASSLFRGSYNSPLHF; CDR3 DNA: TGTGCCAGCAGCTTATTTCGGGGAAGTTATAATTCACCCCTCCACTTT
J gene: TRBJ1-5; V gene: TRBV6-2/TRBV6-3; D gene: .; clone size: .; CDR3 protein: CASSKAAGGQPQHF; CDR3 DNA: TGTGCCAGCAGTAAAGCCGCCGGCGGTCAGCCCCAGCATTTT
J gene: TRBJ2-2; V gene: TRBV19; D gene: TRBD2; clone size: .; CDR3 protein: CASTLAGRLNTGELFF; CDR3 DNA: TGTGCCAGTACCCTAGCGGGGCGTTTGAACACCGGGGAGCTGTTTTTT
J gene: TRBJ2-1; V gene: TRBV5-1; D gene: TRBD2; clone size: .; CDR3 protein: CASSLVASGGPNEQFF; CDR3 DNA: TGCGCCAGCAGCTTGGTGGCTAGCGGGGGGCCCAATGAGCAGTTCTTC
J gene: TRBJ1-1; V gene: TRBV20-1; D gene: .; clone size: .; CDR3 protein: CSARSPNEAFF; CDR3 DNA: TGCAGTGCTAGGTCCCCAAATGAAGCTTTCTTT
J gene: TRBJ2-1; V gene: TRBV2; D gene: TRBD2; clone size: .; CDR3 protein: CASSVREGPYNEQFF; CDR3 DNA: TGTGCCAGCAGTGTTAGGGAGGGCCCCTACAATGAGCAGTTCTTC
J gene: TRBJ1-1; V gene: TRBV7-8; D gene: TRBD1; clone size: once; CDR3 protein: CASSHRATGGATEAFF; CDR3 DNA: TGTGCCAGCAGCCATAGGGCGACAGGGGGCGCGACTGAAGCTTTCTTT
J gene: TRBJ2-5; V gene: TRBV7-6; D gene: .; clone size: large; CDR3 protein: CASSWQGRTQYF; CDR3 DNA: TGTGCCAGCAGCTGGCAGGGGCGGACCCAGTACTTC
J gene: TRBJ1-1; V gene: TRBV6-5; D gene: TRBD1; clone size: .; CDR3 protein: CASIEDRVNTEAFF; CDR3 DNA: TGTGCCAGCATCGAAGACAGGGTGAACACTGAAGCTTTCTTT
J gene: TRBJ1-1; V gene: TRBV10-2; D gene: .; clone size: .; CDR3 protein: CASRAPAQGAEAFF; CDR3 DNA: TGCGCCAGCAGAGCCCCGGCACAGGGAGCTGAAGCTTTCTTT
J gene: TRBJ1-2; V gene: TRBV2; D gene: .; clone size: .; CDR3 protein: CASGGQTNYGYTF; CDR3 DNA: TGTGCCAGCGGCGGACAGACTAACTATGGCTACACCTTC
J gene: TRBJ2-3; V gene: TRBV7-6; D gene: TRBD2; clone size: .; CDR3 protein: CASSYELAGGSRGTQYF; CDR3 DNA: TGTGCCAGCAGCTATGAGCTAGCGGGGGGGAGTCGTGGTACGCAGTATTTT
J gene: TRBJ2-7; V gene: TRBV18; D gene: .; clone size: .; CDR3 protein: CASSLDSFTYEQYF; CDR3 DNA: TGTGCCAGCTCACTTGACAGTTTCACCTACGAGCAGTACTTC